One TCR beta chain is described in this entry. The data are from a study of cytomegalovirus exposure and HLA in healthy donors. Sequencing was performed with immunoSEQ multiplex PCR; in TCRdb, only in-frame clones are kept and a portion is missing. The sample has some 44,000 clones, around nine tenths seen once. V lost 6 bases, J lost 2 bases, and 5 bases stayed unmatched. CDR3 length: 15 amino acids. The germline gives CDR1 SGHTA, CDR2 FQGNSA. The sequencing sample was made of PBMCs. J is TRBJ2-2 and V is TRBV7-2; 8 bases are a match to TRBD1. The source is a man younger than 35 in good health and CMV-seronegative. CDR3 nucleotide sequence: TGTGCCAGCAGACAGACAGGGGTTAACACCGGGGAGCTGTTTTTT. It translates to CASRQTGVNTGELFF.